These 17 T cell receptor beta chains were all obtained from the same sample, sequenced in a study of shared clonotypes between healthy human individuals. CD8 cells regarded as naive lacked CD45RO, were positively chosen for CCR7, and omitted terminally differentiated effector memory CD45RA+ cells. Profiling relied on immunoSEQ multiplex PCR, and the TCRdb table lists in-frame clones only, not all of them. Of about 2,100,000 clones in the sample, 90% to 95% are singletons; the top ten hold under 2%. Source material: naive CD8+ T cells from PBMCs. These receptors all come from a man aged 18 to 35 in good health. Some clones in this sample may be carry-over from other donors' samples.

J is TRBJ2-7 and V is TRBV25-1; D remains ambiguous. CDR3 length equals 11 residues. Germline loops: CDR1 MGHDK, CDR2 SYGVNS. V lost 5 bases and J lost 4, with 6 bases in between. The CDR3: CASSLTYEQYF. The CDR3, as DNA: TGTGCCAGCAGTCTTACATACGAGCAGTACTTC.

The chain combines TRBV15 with TRBJ1-6; D may be TRBD1 (5 bases). Germline CDR1 is LNHNV and CDR2 is YYDKDF (reference sequence). The CDR3 consists of 15 residues. The V end lost 1 base, the J end lost 13 bases, and 17 bases lay between the germline ends. CDR3 coding DNA: TGTGCCACCAGCAGAGGGTGGGCGTCCTGGGGGCCCCTCCACTTT. Translated, it gives CATSRGWASWGPLHF. The full variable domain, in which reference TRBV15 and TRBJ1-6 provide the parts outside the CDR3, is DAMVIQNPRYQVTQFGKPVTLSCSQTLNHNVMYWYQQKSSQAPKLLFHYYDKDFNNEADTPDNFQSRRPNTSFCFLDIRSPGLGDTAMYLCATSRGWASWGPLHFGNGTRLTVT.

This chain connects TRBV10-3 to TRBJ2-3; 8 nucleotides line up with TRBD2. Losses at the gene ends were 8 bases for V and 6 bases for J; bases not matched to a gene: 13. Germline CDR1 ENHRY, CDR2 SYGVKD. The CDR3 consists of 15 residues. CDR3 coding DNA: TGTGCCATCGGGTCCTGGGAGCGGGAGCGGGATACGCAGTATTTT. It encodes CAIGSWERERDTQYF.

V and J are TRBV19 and TRBJ1-1, with D unresolved. The length of the CDR3 is 14 residues. The V end lost 7 bases, the J end lost 0 bases, and 12 bases lay between the germline ends. Germline V gene data show CDR1 as LNHDA and CDR2 as SQIVND (reference sequence). In DNA form, the CDR3 reads TGTGCCAGTACCGCCCCTGCCATGAACACTGAAGCTTTCTTT. It specifies CASTAPAMNTEAFF.

The CDR3 DNA sequence: TGTGCCAGCAGCAAATTGGCTAGGGGGGCCTACGAGCAGTACTTC. Amino acid sequence: CASSKLARGAYEQYF. The chain joins TRBV21-1 to TRBJ2-7. TRBV21-1 is a known pseudogene. The CDR3 runs to 15 residues.

The J gene is TRBJ1-2, the V gene TRBV10-3, with no clear D. CDR3 length equals 15 residues. Germline CDR1 reads ENHRY; CDR2 reads SYGVKD. Trimming stripped 4 bases from V and 3 bases from J, with 15 bases between. The CDR3 DNA sequence: TGTGCCATCAGTGCGGGCAGAGAGGAGCACTATGGCTACACCTTC. It yields the protein CAISAGREEHYGYTF.

This chain joins TRBV5-6 and TRBJ2-1; TRBD1 agrees at 9 bases. Germline CDR1 and CDR2: SGHDT and YYEEEE. CDR3 length: 16 amino acids. With 4 bases clipped from V and 2 bases from J, the junction kept 7 bases outside the gene matches. The DNA for the CDR3 is TGTGCCAGCAGCACACCCGGGACAGGGCCCTACAATGAGCAGTTCTTC. Translation gives CASSTPGTGPYNEQFF.

The CDR3 nucleotides read TGTGCCAGCGCCCGGGGGGGCAATGAGCAGTTCTTC. Its protein is CASARGGNEQFF. The chain couples TRBV27 to TRBJ2-1, with 8 bases identical to TRBD2. The CDR3 has 12 amino acids. V was pared by 8 bases and J by 6 bases, with 3 bases of the junction left unmatched. Looked up from germline, CDR1 is MNHEY and CDR2 is SMNVEV (reference sequence).

This clone was seen just once. The CDR3 here is CASTYTGENNEQFF. CDR3 coding DNA: TGTGCCAGCACGTACACAGGCGAAAACAATGAGCAGTTCTTC. V is TRBV28 and J is TRBJ2-1; D might be TRBD1 (5 bases). V was pared by 7 bases and J by 5 bases, with 15 bases between. The CDR3 spans 14 residues. Germline CDR1 reads MDHEN; CDR2 reads SYDVKM. Using reference TRBV28 and TRBJ2-1 for the parts outside the CDR3, the full variable domain is DVKVTQSSRYLVKRTGEKVFLECVQDMDHENMFWYRQDPGLGLRLIYFSYDVKMKEKGDIPEGYSVSREKKERFSLILESASTNQTSMYLCASTYTGENNEQFFGPGTRLTVL.

The V call is TRBV6-5, the J call TRBJ2-3; maybe TRBD1 (5 bases). Per the germline V gene, CDR1 is MNHEY and CDR2 is SVGAGI. The CDR3 extends over 16 amino acids. Trimming took 2 bases from V and 1 from J, leaving 13 bases between them. CDR3 nucleotides: TGTGCCAGCAGTTACAGGGGCCCCCCTCGCACAGATACGCAGTATTTT. Translating it yields CASSYRGPPRTDTQYF.

The chain recombines TRBV6-1 with TRBJ2-7; D remains ambiguous. The CDR3 spans 11 residues. CDR1 is MNHNS, CDR2 SASEGT, per germline. Trimming took off 8 bases at V and 2 bases at J, with 7 bases between the two ends. CDR3 sequence reads: CASQLAYEQYF. CDR3 coding DNA: TGTGCCAGCCAGCTCGCCTACGAGCAGTACTTC.

The gene calls are TRBV28 and TRBJ2-7; TRBD1 or TRBD2 may be the D gene (7 bases each). CDR1 MDHEN and CDR2 SYDVKM come from the germline V gene. The V end lost 2 bases, the J end lost 9 bases, and 17 bases lay between the germline ends. The CDR3 has 14 amino acids. DNA for the CDR3: TGTGCCAGCAGTTTAGCAGGGGGGGGTAGCCTGCAGTACTTC. Translation: CASSLAGGGSLQYF.

The V and J genes are TRBV7-9 and TRBJ2-3; TRBD1 matches 7 bases. J gave up 3 bases and V 4 bases, and 10 bases lay outside the gene matches. CDR1 is SEHNR, CDR2 FQNEAQ, per germline (reference sequence). The CDR3 is 16 amino acids. This CDR3 reads CASSSPPGQWTDTQYF. The CDR3 region has the DNA TGTGCCAGCAGCTCCCCCCCGGGACAGTGGACAGATACGCAGTATTTT.

This clone was seen just once. This rearrangement joins TRBV28 to TRBJ1-2; TRBD1 aligns across 8 bases. This CDR3 spans 15 amino acids. Per the germline V gene, CDR1 is MDHEN and CDR2 is SYDVKM. The V and J ends lost 6 bases and 6 bases, in that order; junction bases with no gene match: 12. CDR3 coding DNA: TGTGCCAGCAGGGGGATGGACAGGGCGGCAGATGGCTACACCTTC. Encoded protein: CASRGMDRAADGYTF.

The CDR3: CASSLGAFYGYTF. The DNA of the CDR3 is TGTGCCAGCAGTTTGGGGGCCTTCTATGGCTACACCTTC. The chain recombines TRBV27 with TRBJ1-2; possible D gene TRBD1, 6 bases. Germline CDR1 and CDR2: MNHEY and SMNVEV (reference sequence). V was trimmed by 3 bases and J by 4 bases, leaving 9 bases between them. The CDR3 runs to 13 residues.

The gene calls are TRBV6-6 and TRBJ1-1; D is uncertain. Trimming pared 3 bases from V and 5 bases from J, leaving 7 bases between. Germline CDR1 and CDR2: MNHNY and SVGAGI (reference sequence). The CDR3 is 12 residues long. The CDR3 is CASSYMRTEAFF. CDR3 coding DNA: TGTGCCAGCAGTTATATGAGAACTGAAGCTTTCTTT.

The rearrangement uses TRBV4-1 and TRBJ2-5, with TRBD1 as a possible D gene (5 bases). Germline CDR1 MGHRA, CDR2 YSYEKL. This CDR3 contains 15 residues. V gave up 4 bases and J gave up 4 bases, with 16 bases separating them. CDR3 nucleotide sequence: TGCGCCAGCAGCCGGAGTGGGGCGTCTGGAGAGACCCAGTACTTC. This translates into CASSRSGASGETQYF.